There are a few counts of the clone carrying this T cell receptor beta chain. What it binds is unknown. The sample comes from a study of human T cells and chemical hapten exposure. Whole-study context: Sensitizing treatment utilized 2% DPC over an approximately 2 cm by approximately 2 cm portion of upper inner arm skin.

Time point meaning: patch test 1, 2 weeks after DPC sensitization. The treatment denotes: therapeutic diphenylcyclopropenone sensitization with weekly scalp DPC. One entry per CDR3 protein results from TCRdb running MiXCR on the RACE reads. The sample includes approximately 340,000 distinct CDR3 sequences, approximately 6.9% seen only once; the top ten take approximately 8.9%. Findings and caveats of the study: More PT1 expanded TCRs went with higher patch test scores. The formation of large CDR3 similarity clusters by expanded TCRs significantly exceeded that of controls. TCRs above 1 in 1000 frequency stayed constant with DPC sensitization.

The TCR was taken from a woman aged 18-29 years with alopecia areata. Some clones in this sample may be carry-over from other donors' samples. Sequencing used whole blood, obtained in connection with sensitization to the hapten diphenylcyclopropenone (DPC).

The CDR3 sequence: CASSVDRTNSPLHF. CDR3 DNA sequence: TGTGCCAGCAGTGTGGACAGAACTAATTCACCCCTCCACTTT. The V gene is TRBV27, the J gene TRBJ1-6; tentatively, D is TRBD1 (6 bases). Germline CDR1 and CDR2: MNHEY and SMNVEV (reference sequence). Trimming stripped 5 bases from V and 6 bases from J, with 11 bases between. This CDR3 contains 14 residues.